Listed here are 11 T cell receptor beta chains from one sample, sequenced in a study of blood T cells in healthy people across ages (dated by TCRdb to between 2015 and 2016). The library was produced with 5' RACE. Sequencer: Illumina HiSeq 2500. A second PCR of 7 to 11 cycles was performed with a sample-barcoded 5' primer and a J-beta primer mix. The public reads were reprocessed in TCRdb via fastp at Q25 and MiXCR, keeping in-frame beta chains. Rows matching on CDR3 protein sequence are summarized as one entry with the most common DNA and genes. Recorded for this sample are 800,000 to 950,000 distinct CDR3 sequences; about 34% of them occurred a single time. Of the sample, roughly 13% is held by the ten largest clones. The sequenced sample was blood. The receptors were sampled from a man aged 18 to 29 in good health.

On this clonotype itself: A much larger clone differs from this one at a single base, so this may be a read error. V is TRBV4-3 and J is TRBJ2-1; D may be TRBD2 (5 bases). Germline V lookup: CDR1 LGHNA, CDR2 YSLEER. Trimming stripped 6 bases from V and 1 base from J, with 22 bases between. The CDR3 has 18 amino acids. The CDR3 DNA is TGCGCCAGCAGGCGGCCGGCGCCAGCGGACCTTTCCTACAATGAGCAGTTCTTC. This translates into CASRRPAPADLSYNEQFF.

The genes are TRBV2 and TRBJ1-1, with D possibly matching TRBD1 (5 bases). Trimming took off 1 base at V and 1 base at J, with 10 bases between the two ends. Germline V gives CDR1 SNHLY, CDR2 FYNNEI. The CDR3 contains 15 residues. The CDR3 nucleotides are TGTGCCAGCAGTGAAGTCGGCAGGGCGAACACTGAAGCTTTCTTT. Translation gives CASSEVGRANTEAFF.

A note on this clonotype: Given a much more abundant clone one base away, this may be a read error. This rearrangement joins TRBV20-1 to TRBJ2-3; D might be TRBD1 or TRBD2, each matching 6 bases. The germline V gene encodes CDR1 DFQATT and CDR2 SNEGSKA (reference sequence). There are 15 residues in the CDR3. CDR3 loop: CSAGDFKGGMDTQYF. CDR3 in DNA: TGCAGTGCTGGAGATTTTAAGGGGGGCATGGATACGCAGTATTTT.

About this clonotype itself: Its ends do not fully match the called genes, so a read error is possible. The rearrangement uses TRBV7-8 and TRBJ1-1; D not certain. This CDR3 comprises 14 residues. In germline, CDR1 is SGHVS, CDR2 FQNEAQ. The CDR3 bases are TGTGCCAGCACCTTAGACCGGGTGAACACTGAAGCTTTCTTT. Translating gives CASTLDRVNTEAFF.

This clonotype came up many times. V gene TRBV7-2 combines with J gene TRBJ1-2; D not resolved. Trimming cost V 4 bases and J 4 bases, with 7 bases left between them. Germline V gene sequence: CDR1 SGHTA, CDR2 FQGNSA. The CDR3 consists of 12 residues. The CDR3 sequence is CASSSPGYGYTF. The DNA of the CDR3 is TGTGCCAGCAGCTCACCGGGCTATGGCTACACCTTC.

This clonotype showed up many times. The CDR3 protein is CASNDGEQSTDTQYF. In DNA, the CDR3 is TGTGCCAGCAACGATGGGGAACAAAGCACAGATACGCAGTATTTT. The gene calls are TRBV12-3 or TRBV12-4 and TRBJ2-3, with D uncertain. The CDR3 totals 15 residues. V lost 7 bases and J lost 0, with 14 bases in between.

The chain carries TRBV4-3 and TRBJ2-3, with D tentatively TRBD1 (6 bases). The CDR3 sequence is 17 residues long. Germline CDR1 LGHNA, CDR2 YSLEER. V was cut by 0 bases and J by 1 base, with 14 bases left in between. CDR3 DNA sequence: TGCGCCAGCAGCCAAGAGCCGGGAAACAGGGGCACAGATACGCAGTATTTT. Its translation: CASSQEPGNRGTDTQYF.

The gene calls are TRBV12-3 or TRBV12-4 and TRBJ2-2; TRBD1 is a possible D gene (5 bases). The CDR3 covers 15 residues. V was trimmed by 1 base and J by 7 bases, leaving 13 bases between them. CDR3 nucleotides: TGTGCCAGCAGTTTAGGGACCCAGGGAATCGGGGAGCTGTTTTTT. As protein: CASSLGTQGIGELFF.

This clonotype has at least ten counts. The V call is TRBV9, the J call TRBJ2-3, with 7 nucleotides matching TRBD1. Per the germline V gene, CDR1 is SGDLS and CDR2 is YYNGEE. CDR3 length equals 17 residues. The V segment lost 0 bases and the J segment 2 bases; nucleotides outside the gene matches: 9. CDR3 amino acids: CASSVAEGGANTDTQYF. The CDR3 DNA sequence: TGTGCCAGCAGCGTAGCTGAAGGGGGCGCAAACACAGATACGCAGTATTTT.

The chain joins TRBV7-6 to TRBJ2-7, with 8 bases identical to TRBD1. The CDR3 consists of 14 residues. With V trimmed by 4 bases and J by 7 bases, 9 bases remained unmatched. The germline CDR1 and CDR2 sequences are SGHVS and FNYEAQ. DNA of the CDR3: TGTGCCAGCAGCTCGAAGACAGGGGAGAGGGAGCAGTACTTC. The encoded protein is CASSSKTGEREQYF.

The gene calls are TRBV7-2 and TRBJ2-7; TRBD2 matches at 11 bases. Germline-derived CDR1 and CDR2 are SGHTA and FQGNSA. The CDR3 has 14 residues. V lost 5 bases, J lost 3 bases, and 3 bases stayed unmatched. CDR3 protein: CASSVGLADYEQYF. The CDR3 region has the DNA TGTGCCAGCAGCGTGGGACTAGCGGACTACGAGCAGTACTTC.